This T cell receptor beta chain comes out of a study of OX40 agonist ivuxolimab in advanced cancers. The length of the CDR3 is 17 residues. The V segment lost 6 bases and the J segment 8 bases; nucleotides outside the gene matches: 19. Germline V gene data show CDR1 as SGHTA and CDR2 as FQGNSA. The assay was immunoSEQ multiplex PCR, and TCRdb's table has in-frame clones only and misses some. This table holds fewer than 75,000 clones, 75% to 90% found once. V gene TRBV7-2 combines with J gene TRBJ2-1, with 7 bases lining up with TRBD2. Material: CD4+ or CD8+ T cells sorted from blood, obtained in a trial of the OX40 agonist ivuxolimab. This receptor was obtained from an adult with an advanced solid tumor such as melanoma, head and neck, liver or kidney cancer. The CDR3 is CASRHRRLMTSPDEQFF. The DNA for the CDR3 is TGTGCCAGCAGACACCGACGCCTCATGACTAGCCCCGATGAGCAGTTCTTC.